This T cell receptor beta chain stems from a study of T cell repertoires in cytomegalovirus infection. About the research overall: CMV infection and matching HLA type were both indicated by public TCR beta signatures.

TCRdb called the reads again in MiXCR, with one record for every CDR3 protein. The table records more than 300,000 distinct CDR3 sequences, around a third of them present only once. General study results and limits: The ex vivo response was dominated by HLA-C-restricted CMV-specific TCR beta clonotypes.

This clonotype turned up a few times. What it binds is not known. CDR3 length: 14 amino acids. The trim removed 4 bases at V and 1 base at J, leaving 3 bases unmatched. Germline V gives CDR1 ENHRY, CDR2 SYGVKD. The source material was cultured PBMCs, sampled from culture after CMV antigen stimulation. The chain links TRBV10-3 to TRBJ2-5, with TRBD1 identical over 7 bases. The sequence came from a human donor in good health (CMV status not recorded). Some clones in this sample may be carry-over from other donors' samples. The CDR3 DNA reads as TGTGCCATCAGTGCCACAGGGGCCCAAGAGACCCAGTACTTC. It yields the protein CAISATGAQETQYF.